The 20 T cell receptor beta chains reported below all come from one sample, sequenced in a study of shared clonotypes between healthy human individuals. Assay: immunoSEQ multiplex PCR; the TCRdb copy retains only in-frame clones and omits some. The sample carries over 850,000 clones, 78% recorded once. Input material: memory CD4+ T cells from PBMCs. Described subset: CD45RA-negative fraction. Every receptor here comes from a man aged 18 to 29 in good health. Some clones in this sample may be carry-over from other donors' samples.

The rearrangement joins TRBV29-1 to TRBJ2-2; a possible D gene is TRBD2 (7 bases). V gave up 6 bases and J gave up 3 bases, with 14 bases separating them. The CDR3 runs 14 residues. CDR1 is SQVTM and CDR2 is ANQGSEA in the germline V gene. This CDR3 reads CSVDGGLYTGELFF. DNA for the CDR3: TGCAGCGTGGACGGGGGGCTGTACACCGGGGAGCTGTTTTTT.

This clone has more than one count but fewer than ten. The chain carries TRBV6-6 and TRBJ1-4; D not resolved. The CDR3 is made up of 16 amino acids. V lost 2 bases to trimming and J lost 0 bases, with 10 bases between them. Germline CDR1 MNHNY, CDR2 SVGAGI (reference sequence). The CDR3 DNA follows: TGTGCCAGCAGTTACCCCCCCCGAACAACTAATGAAAAACTGTTTTTT. It specifies CASSYPPRTTNEKLFF.

J is TRBJ1-2 and V is TRBV5-1; possible D gene TRBD1, 6 bases. This CDR3 has 16 amino acids. The germline V gene has CDR1 SGHRS and CDR2 YFSETQ. V was pared by 3 bases and J by 4 bases, with 19 bases between. CDR3 nucleotide sequence: TGCGCCAGCAGCTCCGGCCCTCAGGGGACAACCTATGGCTACACCTTC. Encoded protein: CASSSGPQGTTYGYTF.

Ten or more counts support this clone. The rearrangement links TRBV19 to TRBJ2-1; D may be TRBD2 (5 bases). V lost 7 bases and J lost 3, with 19 bases in between. Germline loops: CDR1 LNHDA, CDR2 SQIVND (reference sequence). The CDR3 contains 16 residues. The CDR3, as DNA: TGTGCCAGTACCCAGTACGGAGGATCCAACTACAATGAGCAGTTCTTC. This translates into CASTQYGGSNYNEQFF.

This chain links TRBV27 with TRBJ2-1; D remains ambiguous. V shed 7 bases and J shed 0 bases, with 16 bases lying between them. Germline assignment: CDR1 MNHEY and CDR2 SMNVEV (reference sequence). CDR3 size: 16 residues. CDR3 nucleotides: TGTGCCAGCAAATACGCCGCGACTGGCTCCTACAATGAGCAGTTCTTC. Translated: CASKYAATGSYNEQFF.

The count of this clone is one. The chain uses TRBV6-6 and TRBJ2-1; the match to TRBD2 covers 9 bases. J gave up 3 bases and V 6 bases, and 9 bases lay outside the gene matches. Per the germline V gene, CDR1 is MNHNY and CDR2 is SVGAGI (reference sequence). CDR3 length equals 16 residues. CDR3 loop: CASSSRLAENYNEQFF. The CDR3 DNA is TGTGCCAGCAGCTCCAGACTAGCGGAAAACTACAATGAGCAGTTCTTC.

The rearrangement joins TRBV2 to TRBJ2-5; no reliable D call. The ends were cut back, 6 bases at V and 5 bases at J, with 10 bases in the middle. Germline V gene lookup returns CDR1 SNHLY and CDR2 FYNNEI. The CDR3 has 12 residues. The CDR3 region is CASSPQRETQYF. CDR3 bases: TGTGCCAGCAGCCCTCAACGCGAGACCCAGTACTTC.

This chain uses TRBV10-2 with TRBJ2-4; D not resolved. V was cut by 6 bases and J by 0 bases, with 9 bases left in between. This CDR3 spans 14 amino acids. Looked up from germline, CDR1 is WSHSY and CDR2 is SAAADI. The CDR3, as DNA: TGCGCCAGCAGACCGGGCTTAGCCAAAAACATTCAGTACTTC. This translates into CASRPGLAKNIQYF.

There are many counts of this clone. The gene calls are TRBV7-2 and TRBJ2-3; D perhaps matches TRBD2 (5 bases). V dropped 3 bases and J dropped 1 base, with 11 bases sitting between them. The CDR3 extends over 15 amino acids. The V gene's germline CDR1 is SGHTA and CDR2 FQGNSA. The CDR3 loop reads CASSFGSGGTDTQYF. The CDR3 DNA reads TGTGCCAGCAGCTTCGGGTCCGGGGGCACAGATACGCAGTATTTT.

This chain connects TRBV6-6 to TRBJ2-5; 8 positions agree with TRBD2. This CDR3 has 16 residues. Germline V lookup: CDR1 MNHNY, CDR2 SVGAGI (reference sequence). The V and J ends lost 2 bases and 5 bases, in that order; junction bases with no gene match: 10. The CDR3 loop reads CASSYQSGSISETQYF. For the CDR3, the DNA is TGTGCCAGCAGTTACCAAAGCGGGAGTATCTCGGAGACCCAGTACTTC.

The V call is TRBV5-8, the J call TRBJ2-1; TRBD1 matches at 9 bases. The CDR3 is 15 amino acids. J lost 9 bases, V lost 3 bases, and 10 bases had no gene match. CDR1 and CDR2 from the germline V gene are SGHTS and YDEGEE. The CDR3, as DNA: TGTGCCAGCAGCTGGGACAGGGCTATTATCGGTGAGCAGTTCTTC. This gives the protein CASSWDRAIIGEQFF.

The sample holds a few counts of this clone. This chain links TRBV14 with TRBJ2-4, with D unclear. The V end lost 0 bases, the J end lost 4 bases, and 4 bases lay between the germline ends. Germline CDR1 reads SGHDN; CDR2 reads FVKESK. There are 13 residues in the CDR3. CDR3 coding DNA: TGTGCCAGCAGCCAAGATAATAAAAACATTCAGTACTTC. Its protein is CASSQDNKNIQYF.

The chain recombines TRBV7-2 with TRBJ1-4; 7 bases are shared with TRBD1. Trimming cost V 5 bases and J 5 bases; bases outside gene matches: 8. Germline V lookup: CDR1 SGHTA, CDR2 FQGNSA. This CDR3 has 15 amino acids. The DNA of the CDR3 is TGTGCCAGCAGCCCAGGGGGACGGCCGAATGAAAAACTGTTTTTT. Residues: CASSPGGRPNEKLFF. Full variable domain (rest looked up from reference TRBV7-2 and TRBJ1-4): GAGVSQSPSNKVTEKGKDVELRCDPISGHTALYWYRQSLGQGLEFLIYFQGNSAPDKSGLPSDRFSAERTGGSVSTLTIQRTQQEDSAVYLCASSPGGRPNEKLFFGSGTQLSVL.

As DNA, the CDR3 is TGTGCCAGCGCTCCCGGGACAGGGGGCAACGAGCAGTACTTC. It specifies CASAPGTGGNEQYF. This rearrangement joins TRBV18 to TRBJ2-7; 12 nucleotides agree with TRBD1. Unmatched junction bases numbered 7, after V lost 8 bases and J lost 5 bases. Germline V lookup: CDR1 KGHSH, CDR2 LQKENI. The CDR3 extends over 14 amino acids.

This sequence joins TRBV19 and TRBJ1-3, with a possible D match to TRBD1 (6 bases). CDR3 length: 16 residues. Germline assignment: CDR1 LNHDA and CDR2 SQIVND (reference sequence). Trimming left V 4 bases short and J 7 bases short, with 20 bases between. CDR3 amino acids: CASSSSDRDIRNTIYF. DNA for the CDR3: TGTGCCAGTAGTAGCTCTGACCGGGACATCCGGAACACCATATATTTT. Using reference TRBV19 and TRBJ1-3 for the parts outside the CDR3, the full variable domain is DGGITQSPKYLFRKEGQNVTLSCEQNLNHDAMYWYRQDPGQGLRLIYYSQIVNDFQKGDIAEGYSVSREKKESFPLTVTSAQKNPTAFYLCASSSSDRDIRNTIYFGEGSWLTVV.

The chain has TRBV10-1 and TRBJ2-7; 7 bases fit TRBD2. Germline CDR1 reads WNHNN; CDR2 reads SYGVQD (reference sequence). With 3 bases clipped from V and 6 bases from J, the junction kept 2 bases outside the gene matches. The CDR3 consists of 12 residues. The CDR3 reads CASSDPGGEQYF. Here the CDR3 DNA reads TGCGCCAGCAGTGATCCGGGAGGCGAGCAGTACTTC.

This clone was counted ten times or more. The J gene is TRBJ1-4, the V gene TRBV18; no firm D call. V dropped 3 bases and J dropped 0 bases, with 8 bases sitting between them. Germline-derived CDR1 and CDR2 are KGHSH and LQKENI. CDR3 length equals 15 residues. The CDR3 spells CASSPEISTNEKLFF. As DNA, the CDR3 is TGTGCCAGCTCACCCGAGATCTCAACTAATGAAAAACTGTTTTTT.

The rearrangement links TRBV7-6 to TRBJ1-3, with 7 bases identical to TRBD1. Trimming cost V 5 bases and J 0 bases; bases outside gene matches: 10. Per the germline V gene, CDR1 is SGHVS and CDR2 is FNYEAQ. The CDR3 runs to 17 residues. The DNA of the CDR3 is TGTGCCAGCAGCCGGCAACCGGGACAGAGCTCTGGAAACACCATATATTTT. Its protein is CASSRQPGQSSGNTIYF.

The chain uses TRBV5-1 and TRBJ2-1, with D perhaps TRBD1 (5 bases). Trimming pared 3 bases from V and 9 bases from J, leaving 13 bases between. The germline gives CDR1 SGHRS, CDR2 YFSETQ. The CDR3 contains 13 residues. The CDR3 here is CASSSATGSEQFF. CDR3 bases: TGCGCCAGCAGCTCGGCCACAGGAAGTGAGCAGTTCTTC.

This chain links TRBV27 with TRBJ2-1, with no clear D. Trimming removed 4 bases from V and 0 bases from J, with 10 bases in between. Germline CDR1 reads MNHEY; CDR2 reads SMNVEV (reference sequence). There are 15 residues in the CDR3. In DNA, the CDR3 is TGTGCCAGCAGTTATGGCAGCACCTCCTACAATGAGCAGTTCTTC. It encodes CASSYGSTSYNEQFF.